These 25 T cell receptor beta chains share one sample of origin, sequenced in a study of blood T cell repertoires in COVID-19. Libraries were prepared by immunoSEQ multiplex PCR; TCRdb keeps only in-frame clonotypes and omits some of them. Among roughly 15,000 clones, about 91% were seen once, and the ten largest hold approximately 9.6%. The sequenced sample was peripheral blood. The origin of the receptors is a human donor in a cohort sampled during active COVID-19.

This chain links TRBV28 with TRBJ2-7; TRBD1 matches 8 bases. Germline CDR1 MDHEN, CDR2 SYDVKM. The CDR3 sequence is 15 residues long. With V trimmed by 6 bases and J by 2 bases, 9 bases remained unmatched. Here the CDR3 reads CASRTTGGNTYEQYF. CDR3 in DNA: TGTGCCAGCAGGACAACAGGGGGAAACACCTACGAGCAGTACTTC.

This clone was counted once. This sequence joins TRBV3-1 (or the pseudogene TRBV3-2) and TRBJ1-6; the match to TRBD1 covers 8 bases. The ends lost 2 bases at V and 7 bases at J; junction bases unmatched: 4. The germline CDR1 and CDR2 sequences are LGHDT and YNNKEL (reference sequence). There are 15 residues in the CDR3. The CDR3 here is CASSQIDRGNSPLHF. Written as DNA, the CDR3 is TGTGCCAGCAGCCAAATCGACAGGGGAAATTCACCCCTCCACTTT.

This clone was seen a single time. The V gene is TRBV2, the J gene TRBJ1-2; maybe TRBD1 (5 bases). V was cut by 6 bases and J by 4 bases, with 6 bases left in between. The germline V gene encodes CDR1 SNHLY and CDR2 FYNNEI. The length of the CDR3 is 11 residues. The CDR3, as DNA: TGTGCCAGCAGAACAGGCTATGGCTACACCTTC. The encoded protein is CASRTGYGYTF.

The chain couples TRBV25-1 to TRBJ2-1; TRBD2 matches 10 bases. The CDR3 is 17 residues long. Germline CDR1 and CDR2: MGHDK and SYGVNS. J gave up 1 base and V 4 bases, and 7 bases lay outside the gene matches. The CDR3 reads CASSGLAGRTSYNEQFF. In DNA form, the CDR3 reads TGTGCCAGCAGTGGACTAGCGGGTCGAACTTCCTACAATGAGCAGTTCTTC.

The J gene is TRBJ2-7, the V gene TRBV7-3, with 9 positions matching TRBD1. This CDR3 is 14 amino acids long. Germline V gene sequence: CDR1 SGHTA, CDR2 FQGTGA. V shed 4 bases and J 6 bases; nucleotides not matched to a gene: 7. The CDR3 DNA reads as TGTGCCAGCAGCTCACAGGGGGCGGGGTCCGAGCAGTACTTC. Protein sequence: CASSSQGAGSEQYF.

This clone has only one observation. The rearrangement links TRBV28 to TRBJ2-5; perhaps TRBD2 as D (6 bases). The CDR3 is 15 residues long. Germline loops: CDR1 MDHEN, CDR2 SYDVKM. V shed 6 bases and J shed 2 bases, with 16 bases lying between them. The CDR3 sequence is CASSLSPGLQETQYF. The CDR3 nucleotides are TGTGCCAGCAGCCTAAGTCCGGGACTGCAAGAGACCCAGTACTTC.

In its sample, this clone ranks as medium-sized (0.01 to 0.1%). This CDR3 reads CASSVDYGEQYF. The CDR3 DNA reads as TGTGCCAGCAGCGTAGACTACGGCGAGCAGTACTTC. V usage is TRBV9 and J usage is TRBJ2-7, with no clear D. The CDR3 runs to 12 residues. Germline CDR1 is SGDLS and CDR2 is YYNGEE. V was shortened by 0 bases and J by 6 bases, with 7 bases between the two germline ends. Variable domain in full (rest from reference TRBV9 and TRBJ2-7): DSGVTQTPKHLITATGQRVTLRCSPRSGDLSVYWYQQSLDQGLQFLIQYYNGEERAKGNILERFSAQQFPDLHSELNLSSLELGDSALYFCASSVDYGEQYFGPGTRLTVT.

The rearrangement uses TRBV6-5 and TRBJ2-1; tentatively, D is TRBD2 (5 bases). The CDR3 contains 12 residues. The germline CDR1 and CDR2 sequences are MNHEY and SVGAGI. Trimming pared 7 bases from V and 2 bases from J, leaving 6 bases between. CDR3 DNA: TGTGCCAGCACCGGGGCCTACAATGAGCAGTTCTTC. This codes for CASTGAYNEQFF.

J is TRBJ2-1 and V is TRBV11-2; 7 nucleotides line up with TRBD1. The CDR3 contains 16 residues. The junction had 11 bases not matched to a gene; V was cut back by 5 bases and J by 4 bases. In germline, CDR1 is SGHAT, CDR2 FQNNGV. CDR3 DNA: TGTGCCAGCAGCCCGAGGGTAAAGGGGGCTTACAATGAGCAGTTCTTC. Protein product: CASSPRVKGAYNEQFF.

The chain has TRBV24-1 and TRBJ2-2; TRBD1 is a possible D gene (5 bases). Germline V gene lookup returns CDR1 KGHDR and CDR2 SFDVKD. The CDR3 totals 13 residues. V lost 4 bases to trimming and J lost 7 bases, with 9 bases between them. CDR3 DNA sequence: TGTGCCACCAGTGACAGGGTCGGCGGGGAGCTGTTTTTT. Translating gives CATSDRVGGELFF.

A remark on this clone: This CDR3 is also generated by other DNA sequences in the sample. The chain combines TRBV2 with TRBJ1-1; 8 nucleotides align to TRBD1. The CDR3 is 15 amino acids. The V segment lost 4 bases and the J segment 6 bases; nucleotides outside the gene matches: 10. Germline V CDR1 and CDR2: SNHLY, FYNNEI. The CDR3 sequence: CASSGGRQGLAEAFF. The DNA of the CDR3 is TGTGCCAGCAGTGGGGGTAGACAGGGGCTTGCTGAAGCTTTCTTT.

The chain employs TRBV10-3 and TRBJ2-7; D may be TRBD1 (5 bases). Trimming pared 9 bases from V and 4 bases from J, leaving 22 bases between. Germline assignment: CDR1 ENHRY and CDR2 SYGVKD. The CDR3 extends over 15 amino acids. CDR3 residues: CAIKPGSAVGYEQYF. CDR3 coding DNA: TGTGCCATTAAACCAGGGTCTGCGGTAGGGTACGAGCAGTACTTC.

The chain employs TRBV4-1 and TRBJ1-5, with 7 nucleotides matching TRBD1. CDR3 length: 15 residues. V lost 2 bases to trimming and J lost 6 bases; unmatched junction nucleotides: 7. Germline loops: CDR1 MGHRA, CDR2 YSYEKL. The CDR3 loop is CASSQTRQGSQPQHF. CDR3 in DNA: TGCGCCAGCAGCCAAACGCGACAGGGCAGTCAGCCCCAGCATTTT.

This rearrangement joins TRBV29-1 to TRBJ2-3; D possibly corresponds to TRBD1 (7 bases). CDR1 is SQVTM, CDR2 ANQGSEA, per germline. The CDR3 loop spans 18 amino acids. The V end was cut by 6 bases, the J end by 0 bases, with 25 bases between. CDR3 sequence (DNA): TGCAGCGTCCGCTCCAGGGGGGTAAGGACTGCTAGCACAGATACGCAGTATTTT. Its translation is CSVRSRGVRTASTDTQYF.

The CDR3 bases are TGTGCCAGCAGTAGGGGTCTAGCGGGAAGAGGAGAGCAGTTCTTC. Amino acid sequence: CASSRGLAGRGEQFF. The chain links TRBV9 to TRBJ2-1; 9 nucleotides line up with TRBD2. The CDR3 loop spans 15 amino acids. Germline CDR1 reads SGDLS; CDR2 reads YYNGEE. J was trimmed by 10 bases and V by 5 bases; bases with no gene match: 13.

This clone occurred once. The CDR3 DNA is TGTGCCAGCAGGGGGACAGGGAGAGTTGGTGGCTACACCTTC. This gives the protein CASRGTGRVGGYTF. The chain carries TRBV6-5 and TRBJ1-2; TRBD1 matches at 9 bases. The V and J ends lost 6 bases and 7 bases, in that order; junction bases with no gene match: 9. This CDR3 comprises 14 residues. The germline V gene has CDR1 MNHEY and CDR2 SVGAGI.

The chain employs TRBV30 and TRBJ1-5, with D possibly TRBD1 on 6 matching bases. This CDR3 has 16 residues. Trimming removed 2 bases from V and 7 bases from J, with 21 bases in between. From germline, CDR1 is GTSNPN and CDR2 SVGIG (reference sequence). In DNA, the CDR3 is TGTGCCTGGAGTACGCCTGGGGAGAGGGGGTGGCAGCCCCAGCATTTT. Amino acid sequence: CAWSTPGERGWQPQHF.

V and J are TRBV14 and TRBJ2-1, with 11 bases matching TRBD2. The CDR3 is made up of 17 amino acids. V was clipped by 4 bases and J by 7 bases; unmatched bases: 12. The germline CDR1 and CDR2 sequences are SGHDN and FVKESK. CDR3 sequence: CASSPRLGTSGYNEQFF. Written as DNA, the CDR3 is TGTGCCAGCAGCCCCCGACTCGGGACTAGCGGTTATAATGAGCAGTTCTTC.

This chain uses TRBV5-5 with TRBJ2-5; 7 bases are shared with TRBD1. With 6 bases clipped from V and 5 bases from J, the junction kept 7 bases outside the gene matches. The germline gives CDR1 SGHKS, CDR2 YYEKEE (reference sequence). CDR3 length equals 13 residues. CDR3 protein: CASNRQGGETQYF. The CDR3 DNA is TGTGCCAGCAATCGACAGGGTGGGGAGACCCAGTACTTC.

This clone was recorded only once. J is TRBJ1-1 and V is TRBV18, with D perhaps matching TRBD1 (6 bases). V lost 6 bases, J lost 6 bases, and 17 bases lay in between. This CDR3 is 14 amino acids long. Per germline, CDR1 KGHSH and CDR2 LQKENI. The CDR3 spells CASSKAQGTAEAFF. CDR3 bases: TGTGCCAGCTCTAAGGCACAGGGAACCGCTGAAGCTTTCTTT.

The rearrangement links TRBV28 to TRBJ2-3, with D uncertain. The CDR3 is 14 residues long. The V end was cut by 5 bases, the J end by 6 bases, with 15 bases between. Looked up from germline, CDR1 is MDHEN and CDR2 is SYDVKM. CDR3 residues: CASSLPPQSDTQYF. CDR3 sequence (DNA): TGTGCCAGCAGTCTCCCGCCGCAGTCGGATACGCAGTATTTT.

V gene TRBV28 combines with J gene TRBJ2-5, with D possibly being TRBD1 (5 bases). CDR1 is MDHEN, CDR2 SYDVKM, per germline. Deletions cut 4 bases from V and 6 bases from J, with 30 bases between. There are 19 residues in the CDR3. CDR3 bases: TGTGCCAGCAGTTCACCTGTTTTAGGGGCAGCCGCGCTGGAAAAGACCCAGTACTTC. Protein product: CASSSPVLGAAALEKTQYF.

The chain is built from TRBV2 and TRBJ2-2; 8 positions agree with TRBD2. The V gene end was trimmed by 5 bases and the J gene end by 1 base; junction bases not matched to a gene: 3. There are 15 residues in the CDR3. Germline values: CDR1 SNHLY, CDR2 FYNNEI. CDR3 bases: TGTGCCAGCAGTCAGAGCGGGAGGAACACCGGGGAGCTGTTTTTT. Its protein is CASSQSGRNTGELFF.

V gene TRBV24-1 combines with J gene TRBJ2-1; a possible D gene is TRBD2 (5 bases). This CDR3 has 16 amino acids. Trimming cost V 10 bases and J 2 bases, with 20 bases left between them. CDR1 is KGHDR, CDR2 SFDVKD, per germline. The CDR3 region is CATTPPSRAAYNEQFF. The CDR3 nucleotides are TGTGCCACGACACCCCCCTCGCGGGCTGCCTACAATGAGCAGTTCTTC.

This clone showed up just once. This rearrangement joins TRBV27 to TRBJ2-1; D is perhaps TRBD2 (6 bases). V lost 0 bases and J 7 bases, leaving 16 bases between the germline ends. Germline V lookup: CDR1 MNHEY, CDR2 SMNVEV (reference sequence). The CDR3 covers 16 residues. The CDR3 region is CASSLSKGRRVNEQFF. The CDR3 DNA is TGTGCCAGCAGTTTATCGAAGGGGAGGAGGGTGAATGAGCAGTTCTTC.